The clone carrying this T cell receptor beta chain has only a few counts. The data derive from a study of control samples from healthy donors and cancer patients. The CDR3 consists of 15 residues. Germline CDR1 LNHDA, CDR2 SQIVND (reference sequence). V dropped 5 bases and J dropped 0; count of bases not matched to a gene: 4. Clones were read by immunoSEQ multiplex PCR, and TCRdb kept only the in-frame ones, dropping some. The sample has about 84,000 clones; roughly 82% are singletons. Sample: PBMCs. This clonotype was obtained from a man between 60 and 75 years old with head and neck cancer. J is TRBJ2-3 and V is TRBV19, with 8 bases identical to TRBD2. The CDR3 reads CASSWQRGSTDTQYF. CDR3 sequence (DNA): TGTGCCAGTAGTTGGCAGCGGGGGAGCACAGATACGCAGTATTTT.